This TCR beta chain was documented in a study of blood T cell repertoires in COVID-19. Study summary: The United States, Italy and Spain supplied acute and convalescent COVID-19 samples. Sources were T cells, B-cell-depleted T cells, or PBMCs; the material itself was cDNA or gDNA.

The CDR3 is made up of 14 amino acids. Trimming pared 4 bases from V and 4 bases from J, leaving 13 bases between. Germline-derived CDR1 and CDR2 are SNHLY and FYNNEI. Authors' data handling: The authors estimated nucleated cell counts from reference gene primer amplification. Sequencing was performed with immunoSEQ multiplex PCR; in TCRdb, only in-frame clones are kept and a portion is missing. V, J and clone size derive from that table, while D and trimming were established from the DNA sequence. The table lists around 370,000 clones, around 91% of them singletons. Specimen: peripheral blood. The rearrangement uses TRBV2 and TRBJ1-1, with D perhaps matching TRBD1 (5 bases). The TCR was taken from a man in his late teens or twenties with active or convalescent COVID-19. The CDR3 coding sequence is TGTGCCAGCAGTGTTCCCCAGGGTGGCACTGAAGCTTTCTTT. Its translation: CASSVPQGGTEAFF.